The present TCR beta chain was sequenced within a study of shared clonotypes between healthy human individuals. Study-wide context: There were three CD4 naive, three CD4 memory, two CD8 naive and one CD8 memory plates per donor.

The germline V gene encodes CDR1 SGHDN and CDR2 FVKESK. The CDR3 totals 16 residues. Every contributor of samples was a Caucasian grown-up residing in Nashville, Tennessee. Details on this clone: Its antigen is not identified. The germline gene is not matched at one end of the junction; a read error may be the cause.

Study conclusions and caveats: All-four-donor shared clonotypes had higher generation probabilities than non-shared clonotypes did. For sorted subsets, rarefaction showed incomplete sequencing despite large depth.

The assay was immunoSEQ multiplex PCR, and TCRdb's table has in-frame clones only and misses some. This repertoire shows approximately 1,000,000 clones, approximately 77% found once; its top ten account for roughly 0.9%. The V call is TRBV14, the J call TRBJ2-1, with D possibly called TRBD1 or TRBD2 (5 bases each). The sequencing sample was made of memory CD4+ T cells from PBMCs. As for subset: CD45RA-negative fraction. This TCR came from a man aged 18-30 years in good health. Some clones in this sample may be carry-over from other donors' samples. The CDR3 nucleotides read TGTGCCAGCAGCAAAGAGAGGGGAAACATCTACAATGAGCAGTTCTTC. Protein sequence: CASSKERGNIYNEQFF. The entire variable domain, with the rest obtained from reference TRBV14 and TRBJ2-1, is as follows: EAGVTQFPSHSVIEKGQTVTLRCDPISGHDNLYWYRRVMGKEIKFLLHFVKESKQDESGMPNNRFLAERTGGTYSTLKVQPAELEDSGVYFCASSKERGNIYNEQFFGPGTRLTVL.